The 21 T cell receptor beta chains below all came from one sample that was sequenced in a study of cytomegalovirus exposure and HLA in healthy donors (TCRdb year 2017). Libraries came from the immunoSEQ multiplex PCR assay. A mixture of 60 forward primers for TCR Vbeta segments and 13 reverse primers for TCR Jbeta segments was used in the multiplex PCR. Imported from immuneACCESS, the table was reduced by TCRdb to in-frame sequences with V and J called. These copies leave out some clones; in studies compared against another copy, an unresolved V gene accounts for under half, and the cause of the remainder is not known. For this sample the table gives tens of thousands of clones, of which over 70% were detected only once. The ten largest clones take up roughly 5% of the sample. Sequenced input: PBMCs. The receptors shown here come from a male donor in good health and CMV-seropositive.

This chain connects TRBV29-1 to TRBJ2-2, with TRBD1 identical over 9 bases. Germline trimming cut 0 bases from V and 5 bases from J; bases unmatched to any gene: 4. Germline loops: CDR1 SQVTM, CDR2 ANQGSEA. The CDR3 sequence is 15 residues long. CDR3 bases: TGCAGCGTTGAAGATGCGGGGACAGGGACCGGGGAGCTGTTTTTT. Translated: CSVEDAGTGTGELFF.

The chain couples TRBV2 to TRBJ2-7; 7 bases fit TRBD1. This CDR3 has 17 amino acids. Germline CDR1 and CDR2: SNHLY and FYNNEI. The V gene end was trimmed by 3 bases and the J gene end by 3 bases; junction bases not matched to a gene: 14. The CDR3 sequence: CASSDPDLDRNRYEQYF. CDR3 DNA sequence: TGTGCCAGCAGTGACCCGGACCTGGACAGGAACCGCTACGAGCAGTACTTC.

The chain employs TRBV19 and TRBJ1-5; D is undetermined. CDR1 and CDR2 from the germline V gene are LNHDA and SQIVND (reference sequence). This CDR3 is built from 15 residues. Trimming removed 1 base from V and 4 bases from J, with 11 bases in between. This CDR3 is CASSIVRQTNQPQHF. The CDR3, as DNA: TGTGCCAGTAGTATAGTCCGGCAGACTAATCAGCCCCAGCATTTT.

This clone was found once. This chain links TRBV27 with TRBJ2-2, with TRBD2 as a possible D gene (5 bases). Trimming removed 8 bases from V and 13 bases from J, with 14 bases in between. This CDR3 comprises 11 residues. Germline CDR1 MNHEY, CDR2 SMNVEV (reference sequence). The DNA of the CDR3 is TGTGCCAGCGGACTGGGTCGAAGGCTGTTTTTT. Protein sequence: CASGLGRRLFF.

This chain links TRBV19 with TRBJ2-7; D perhaps matches TRBD1 (6 bases). Trimming shortened V by 6 bases and J by 0 bases, and 12 bases separated the two germline ends. CDR1 is LNHDA, CDR2 SQIVND, per germline (reference sequence). The CDR3 consists of 14 residues. This CDR3 is CASSTTGSSYEQYF. The CDR3 DNA reads TGTGCCAGTAGCACAACAGGGTCCTCCTACGAGCAGTACTTC.

This clone is a singleton in its sample. This sequence joins TRBV5-1 and TRBJ2-5; D is uncertain. Germline V gives CDR1 SGHRS, CDR2 YFSETQ. Trimming shortened V by 0 bases and J by 3 bases, and 9 bases separated the two germline ends. CDR3 length equals 14 residues. DNA for the CDR3: TGCGCCAGCAGCTTGGACCCTCAGGAAGAGACCCAGTACTTC. Translated: CASSLDPQEETQYF. Variable domain in full (rest from reference TRBV5-1 and TRBJ2-5): KAGVTQTPRYLIKTRGQQVTLSCSPISGHRSVSWYQQTPGQGLQFLFEYFSETQRNKGNFPGRFSGRQFSNSRSEMNVSTLELGDSALYLCASSLDPQEETQYFGPGTRLLVL.

The J gene is TRBJ2-1, the V gene TRBV19, with a possible D match to TRBD2 (6 bases). V was cut by 10 bases and J by 0 bases, with 10 bases left in between. Germline V CDR1 and CDR2: LNHDA, SQIVND (reference sequence). The CDR3 covers 13 residues. Written as DNA, the CDR3 is TGTGCCACTCGGGGGAGCTCCTACAATGAGCAGTTCTTC. Amino acids: CATRGSSYNEQFF.

The rearrangement uses TRBV2 and TRBJ1-1; 7 positions agree with TRBD1. Germline V gene lookup returns CDR1 SNHLY and CDR2 FYNNEI. This CDR3 region has 15 residues. Losses at the gene ends were 6 bases for V and 1 base for J; bases not matched to a gene: 8. The CDR3 spells CASSGGQSRNTEAFF. For the CDR3, the DNA is TGTGCCAGCAGCGGGGGACAGTCTAGGAACACTGAAGCTTTCTTT.

V is TRBV11-1 and J is TRBJ2-1; 9 nucleotides align to TRBD1. The CDR3 consists of 15 residues. Germline trimming cut 3 bases from V and 4 bases from J; bases unmatched to any gene: 4. Per the germline V gene, CDR1 is SGHAT and CDR2 is FQDESV (reference sequence). The CDR3 sequence: CASSFEQGAYNEQFF. The CDR3, as DNA: TGTGCCAGCAGCTTCGAACAGGGGGCTTACAATGAGCAGTTCTTC.

This chain joins TRBV27 and TRBJ1-2; 8 nucleotides match TRBD1. CDR1 MNHEY and CDR2 SMNVEV come from the germline V gene (reference sequence). Germline trimming cut 1 base from V and 7 bases from J; bases unmatched to any gene: 5. There are 14 residues in the CDR3. CDR3 bases: TGTGCCAGCAGTTTATTGGACAGGGTATGTGGCTACACCTTC. Its translation: CASSLLDRVCGYTF.

The DNA of the CDR3 is TGTGCCAGCAGCCAGGGACCGGGACAAAGTAATGAAAAACTGTTTTTT. Its protein product is CASSQGPGQSNEKLFF. The chain links TRBV4-2 to TRBJ1-4, with D tentatively TRBD1 (6 bases). The germline V gene has CDR1 LGHNA and CDR2 YNFKEQ. CDR3 length: 16 residues. V dropped 3 bases and J dropped 4 bases, with 15 bases sitting between them.

This clone was observed a handful of times. The chain uses TRBV2 and TRBJ1-5, with 9 bases identical to TRBD1. Germline V gene lookup returns CDR1 SNHLY and CDR2 FYNNEI. The CDR3 covers 15 residues. Trimming at V came to 6 bases and at J to 0 bases, leaving 3 bases not matched to a gene. The CDR3 spells CASSRQGVSNQPQHF. The CDR3 nucleotides are TGTGCCAGCAGCAGACAGGGGGTTAGCAATCAGCCCCAGCATTTT.

This clone was picked up a small number of times. The rearrangement links TRBV9 to TRBJ2-1, with a tentative D call TRBD2 (5 bases). The V end lost 2 bases, the J end lost 8 bases, and 17 bases lay between the germline ends. The CDR3 is 15 residues long. Germline V gene sequence: CDR1 SGDLS, CDR2 YYNGEE. In DNA, the CDR3 is TGTGCCAGCAGCGTGGAACTGGGAATGGGAGATGAGCAGTTCTTC. As protein: CASSVELGMGDEQFF. The full variable domain, completed using reference TRBV9 and TRBJ2-1, is DSGVTQTPKHLITATGQRVTLRCSPRSGDLSVYWYQQSLDQGLQFLIQYYNGEERAKGNILERFSAQQFPDLHSELNLSSLELGDSALYFCASSVELGMGDEQFFGPGTRLTVL.

This sequence joins TRBV5-4 and TRBJ1-2; D remains unclear. The CDR3 has 15 residues. Germline CDR1 and CDR2: SGHNT and YYREEE (reference sequence). Between the trimmed V and J ends, which lost 5 bases and 5 bases, there was a span of 19 bases. This CDR3 reads CASRVKVDIRYGYTF. CDR3 in DNA: TGTGCCAGCAGGGTGAAAGTTGACATCAGATATGGCTACACCTTC.

V and J are TRBV18 and TRBJ1-1, with D uncertain. Per the germline V gene, CDR1 is KGHSH and CDR2 is LQKENI. V was clipped by 6 bases and J by 2 bases, with 16 bases between them. The CDR3 is 15 residues long. For the CDR3, the DNA is TGTGCCAGCTCCCTCAATAGGAACAGTAACACTGAAGCTTTCTTT. Translating it yields CASSLNRNSNTEAFF.

This chain links TRBV7-2 with TRBJ1-1; a weak D match, TRBD1 (6 bases). CDR3 length: 15 amino acids. Germline CDR1 SGHTA, CDR2 FQGNSA. Deletions cut 5 bases from V and 0 bases from J, with 13 bases between. The CDR3 region is CASSPRTEVNTEAFF. CDR3 DNA sequence: TGTGCCAGCAGCCCTCGGACAGAAGTGAACACTGAAGCTTTCTTT.

The chain is built from TRBV30 and TRBJ1-5; 7 positions agree with TRBD1. Germline values: CDR1 GTSNPN, CDR2 SVGIG (reference sequence). The CDR3 sequence is 13 residues long. V trimming: 1 base; J trimming: 6 bases; junction bases outside the gene matches: 3. The CDR3 DNA follows: TGTGCCTGGAGTGGGCAGGGGGTTCAGCCCCAGCATTTT. Translated, it gives CAWSGQGVQPQHF. Full variable domain (rest looked up from reference TRBV30 and TRBJ1-5): SQTIHQWPATLVQPVGSPLSLECTVEGTSNPNLYWYRQAAGRGLQLLFYSVGIGQISSEVPQNLSASRPQDRQFILSSKKLLLSDSGFYLCAWSGQGVQPQHFGDGTRLSIL.

This chain joins TRBV19 and TRBJ2-6; maybe TRBD2 (6 bases). The CDR3 spans 18 residues. The germline V and J ends were trimmed by 8 bases and 0 bases, with 20 bases remaining between them. Germline loops: CDR1 LNHDA, CDR2 SQIVND (reference sequence). The CDR3 nucleotides are TGTGCCAGTCGGTCTATTGGGACTGCCTTCTCTGGGGCCAACGTCCTGACTTTC. Amino acids: CASRSIGTAFSGANVLTF.

This clone was observed once. The chain is built from TRBV5-8 and TRBJ1-5; TRBD1 matches at 10 bases. Germline CDR1 and CDR2: SGHTS and YDEGEE. The V segment lost 0 bases and the J segment 1 base; nucleotides outside the gene matches: 10. The CDR3 spans 19 residues. For the CDR3, the DNA is TGTGCCAGCAGCTTGGGTTCGTGGACAGGGGGAAGGAGCAATCAGCCCCAGCATTTT. Amino acids: CASSLGSWTGGRSNQPQHF.

This clone was detected once. The gene calls are TRBV7-2 and TRBJ2-7; tentatively, D is TRBD2 (7 bases). Looked up from germline, CDR1 is SGHTA and CDR2 is FQGNSA. The length of the CDR3 is 15 residues. Trimming stripped 1 base from V and 3 bases from J, with 13 bases between. The CDR3 nucleotides read TGTGCCAGCAGCTTAGGGCGGGGGCGGCGCTACGAGCAGTACTTC. Translation gives CASSLGRGRRYEQYF.

The chain has TRBV19 and TRBJ2-1; 11 bases are a match to TRBD2. Germline trimming cut 7 bases from V and 8 bases from J; bases unmatched to any gene: 10. This CDR3 has 15 amino acids. The germline gives CDR1 LNHDA, CDR2 SQIVND (reference sequence). This chain's CDR3 is CASKDSGGVSDEQFF. The DNA for the CDR3 is TGTGCCAGTAAGGATAGCGGGGGGGTATCGGATGAGCAGTTCTTC.